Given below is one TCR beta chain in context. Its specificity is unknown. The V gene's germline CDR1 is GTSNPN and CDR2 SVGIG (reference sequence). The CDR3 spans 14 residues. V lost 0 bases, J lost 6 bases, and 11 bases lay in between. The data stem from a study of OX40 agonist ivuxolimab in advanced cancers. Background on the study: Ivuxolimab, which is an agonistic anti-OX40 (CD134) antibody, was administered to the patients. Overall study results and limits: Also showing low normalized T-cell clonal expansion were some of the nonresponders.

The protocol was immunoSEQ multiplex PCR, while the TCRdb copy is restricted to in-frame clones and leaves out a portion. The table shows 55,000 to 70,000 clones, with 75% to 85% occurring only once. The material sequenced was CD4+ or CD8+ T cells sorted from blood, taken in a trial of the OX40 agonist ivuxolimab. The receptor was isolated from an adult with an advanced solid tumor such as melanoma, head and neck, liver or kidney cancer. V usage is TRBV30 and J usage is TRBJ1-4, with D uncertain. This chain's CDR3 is CAWSVRRWDEKLFF. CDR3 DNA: TGTGCCTGGAGTGTACGGCGCTGGGATGAAAAACTGTTTTTT.